This is a list of T cell receptor beta chains from one sample in a study of shared clonotypes between healthy human individuals. This table comes from immunoSEQ multiplex PCR, and its TCRdb copy is limited to in-frame clones, with some not included. Of over 2 million clones in the sample, 85% to 95% were seen once. The sample consisted of naive CD4+ T cells from PBMCs. These receptors were taken from a man between 18 and 35 years old in good health. Some clones in this sample may be carry-over from other donors' samples. Each CDR3 is given with its conserved first and last residue. Fields, in order: J gene, V gene, clone size, D gene, CDR3 DNA, CDR3 protein. The D gene is left open where the match is weak. The size of a clone is reported for some rows only, either as once, few or many, or as a class for expanded clones.

>TRBJ1-1|TRBV11-2|once|TRBD1
TGTGCCAGCAGCTTATCCGGGGACAGGGCGCCTGAAGCTTTCTTT
CASSLSGDRAPEAFF
>TRBJ2-7|TRBV5-1|once|TRBD2
TGCGCCAGCAGCCCGATCCCGGGACTAGCGGGGTACTACGAGCAGTACTTC
CASSPIPGLAGYYEQYF
>TRBJ2-7|TRBV27|-|-
TGTGCCAGCAGTCCCCGGGGGGGACAGGGTACCTACGAGCAGTACTTC
CASSPRGGQGTYEQYF
>TRBJ2-1|TRBV5-1|-|TRBD2
TGCGCCAGCAGCCCCGGGACTAGTCAGGGCAATGAGCAGTTCTTC
CASSPGTSQGNEQFF
>TRBJ1-2|TRBV27|-|-
TGTGCCAGCAGTCCCGGACGCGGGACTCCTACCTATGGCTACACCTTC
CASSPGRGTPTYGYTF
>TRBJ2-1|TRBV28|-|-
TGTGCCAGCAGTTTAAATCGCGGGACCCCGTTCTTC
CASSLNRGTPFF
>TRBJ2-7|TRBV6-1|-|-
TGTGCCAGCAGGGCGACAGCTACCTACGAGCAGTACTTC
CASRATATYEQYF
>TRBJ2-7|TRBV7-2|once|TRBD2
TGTGCCAGCAGCCCCTCCGGACTAGCGGGTTCCTACGAGCAGTACTTC
CASSPSGLAGSYEQYF
>TRBJ1-4|TRBV5-1|-|-
TGCGCCAGCAGCTTACAGGGATCTAATGAAAAACTGTTTTTT
CASSLQGSNEKLFF
>TRBJ1-1|TRBV7-2|-|TRBD1
TGTGCCAGCAGCTTAGCGGTCAGGGGGCTTGAAGCTTTCTTT
CASSLAVRGLEAFF
>TRBJ2-3|TRBV11-3|once|TRBD2
TGTGCCAGCAGCCCCGGACTAGCGGGATTCGGTGGCACAGATACGCAGTATTTT
CASSPGLAGFGGTDTQYF
>TRBJ1-1|TRBV19|-|-
TGTGCCAGTAGTATTGGATATGGGGGGAACACTGAAGCTTTCTTT
CASSIGYGGNTEAFF
>TRBJ2-7|TRBV4-1|-|TRBD2
TGCGCCAGCAGCCGAGCCGTACTAGCGGGAGTCGAGCAGTACTTC
CASSRAVLAGVEQYF
>TRBJ1-2|TRBV7-3|-|-
TGTGCCAGCAGCTTAAGGGGAGGGACGGGTGGCTACACCTTC
CASSLRGGTGGYTF
>TRBJ2-7|TRBV28|-|TRBD2
TGTGCCACCGAGCGGGAGGGTCCCTACGAGCAGTACTTC
CATEREGPYEQYF
>TRBJ2-7|TRBV28|-|-
TGTGCCAGCATTAGGTCAGGGGGGTCCTACGAGCAGTACTTC
CASIRSGGSYEQYF
>TRBJ2-1|TRBV15|once|TRBD2
TGTGCCACCAGCAGAGATTTAGCGGGAGAGTCCTACAATGAGCAGTTCTTC
CATSRDLAGESYNEQFF
>TRBJ1-1|TRBV7-8|-|TRBD1
TGTGCCAGCAGCTTAGTTGGAATGGCAGGGGGCTTTACTGAAGCTTTCTTT
CASSLVGMAGGFTEAFF
>TRBJ2-5|TRBV10-2|-|-
TGCGCCAGCGGTCAGGAACAAGAGACCCAGTACTTC
CASGQEQETQYF
>TRBJ2-3|TRBV7-3|-|-
TGTGCCAGCAGCCCCAACTTGGGAGATACGCAGTATTTT
CASSPNLGDTQYF
>TRBJ2-7|TRBV27|-|TRBD2
TGTGCCAGCAGTTTGATAGCGGGTGCCTACGAGCAGTACTTC
CASSLIAGAYEQYF
>TRBJ2-7|TRBV28|-|-
TGTGCCAGCAGTTTATTGCAGGGGTCCTACGAGCAGTACTTC
CASSLLQGSYEQYF
>TRBJ2-5|TRBV5-4|-|TRBD1
TGTGCCAGCAGCTTGCGGGGACAGTGGGAGACCCAGTACTTC
CASSLRGQWETQYF
>TRBJ2-7|TRBV10-2|-|TRBD2
TGCGCCAGCAGTGAGTGGTCTGGACTAGGGAGTAAGCAGTACTTC
CASSEWSGLGSKQYF
>TRBJ2-3|TRBV30|-|TRBD1
TGTGCCGGGAGCCCGTACAGGGGACCGCAGTATTTT
CAGSPYRGPQYF
>TRBJ1-1|TRBV28|-|-
TGTGCCAGCAGTTTGGGGACCTACACTGAAGCTTTCTTT
CASSLGTYTEAFF
>TRBJ2-2|TRBV5-1|-|-
TGCGCCAGCGGACTGGCCGGGGAGCTGTTTTTT
CASGLAGELFF
>TRBJ2-7|TRBV27|-|-
TGTGCCAGCAGGCGGCGGGGGCGGGATATTTCCTACGAGCAGTACTTC
CASRRRGRDISYEQYF
>TRBJ2-7|TRBV30|once|-
TGTGCCTGGAGTGGTCGGGACTGGGTCTACGAGCAGTACTTC
CAWSGRDWVYEQYF
>TRBJ1-1|TRBV28|-|-
TGTGCCAGCTCGATCGCGAACACTGAAGCTTTCTTT
CASSIANTEAFF
>TRBJ2-5|TRBV5-1|-|-
TGCGCCAGCAGCTTCGAGCAGGGCCTGTACTTC
CASSFEQGLYF
>TRBJ2-7|TRBV28|-|TRBD2
TGTGCCAGCAGTTGGGGGGCTAGCGGGAGCTCCGGCAACGAGCAGTACTTC
CASSWGASGSSGNEQYF
>TRBJ1-5|TRBV7-9|-|-
TGTGCCAGCAGCTTAGGGCAGGTGGGCAATCAGCCCCAGCATTTT
CASSLGQVGNQPQHF
>TRBJ2-7|TRBV5-1|-|TRBD1
TGCGCCAGCAGCTTCGAACAGGGGGCGGCCTACGAGCAGTACTTC
CASSFEQGAAYEQYF
>TRBJ1-1|TRBV29-1|once|TRBD1
TGCAGCCTTATGGACAGGACTGAAGCTTTCTTT
CSLMDRTEAFF
>TRBJ1-1|TRBV7-9|-|-
TGTGCCAGCAGCTTACCTTCAGGGGAGAGGGCTTTCTTT
CASSLPSGERAFF
>TRBJ1-1|TRBV5-4|-|-
TGTGCCAGCAGAAGGGACCTAAACACTGAAGCTTTCTTT
CASRRDLNTEAFF
>TRBJ1-2|TRBV27|-|-
TGTGCCAGCAGTACCAGGACGTTTTATGGCTACACCTTC
CASSTRTFYGYTF
>TRBJ2-5|TRBV18|-|TRBD1
TGTGCCAGCTCACTCTACAGGGGGGAGCAAGAGACCCAGTACTTC
CASSLYRGEQETQYF
>TRBJ2-2|TRBV7-3|-|TRBD2
TGTGCCAGCAGCTTAACGGGACTAGCAATCGCCGGGGAGCTGTTTTTT
CASSLTGLAIAGELFF
>TRBJ2-1|TRBV9|-|TRBD2
TGTGCCAGCAGCCGAAGCGGGACTAGCGCGGGGAATGAGCAGTTCTTC
CASSRSGTSAGNEQFF
>TRBJ2-1|TRBV9|-|TRBD1
TGTGCCAGCAGCATGAGGACAGGGAGTTTTTACAATGAGCAGTTCTTC
CASSMRTGSFYNEQFF
>TRBJ2-6|TRBV2|once|-
TGTGCCAGCAGGGGGACCCATTTCTCTGGGGCCAACGTCCTGACTTTC
CASRGTHFSGANVLTF